A single count supports the clone carrying this T cell receptor (beta chain). The antigen is undetermined. Other DNA sequences in this sample translate to the same CDR3. Repertoires were generated with immunoSEQ multiplex PCR, while TCRdb's copy carries only in-frame clones and drops some. Here the sample spans around 230,000 clones, roughly four fifths being singletons. The V and J ends lost 0 bases and 2 bases respectively, with 6 bases between them. The CDR3 is 14 residues long. The V gene's germline CDR1 is SGDLS and CDR2 YYNGEE. This entry comes from a study of Tregs in tolerant kidney transplant recipients. Study conclusions and caveats: Tregs expanded with activated donor B cells seemed most donor-specific. The small number of patients limits these findings pending further validation.

CD4+CD25+CD127- Tregs, CD4+CD25- non-Tregs, CD4 and CD8 cells were sorted. This clonotype was obtained from a human donor in good health. The sequencing input was CD4+ T cells from blood. The V gene is TRBV9, the J gene TRBJ2-1, with no clear D. The CDR3 DNA is TGTGCCAGCAGCGTAGGGCTAGCCTACAATGAGCAGTTCTTC. Amino acid sequence: CASSVGLAYNEQFF.